The T cell receptor beta chain described here comes from a study of cytomegalovirus exposure and HLA in healthy donors. CDR1 is SGHTS and CDR2 is YDEGEE in the germline V gene. This CDR3 contains 16 residues. The V and J ends lost 4 bases and 2 bases, in that order; junction bases with no gene match: 8. Use of 60 Vbeta and 13 Jbeta primers characterized the PCR. TCRdb keeps only in-frame clones here, not all; method: immunoSEQ multiplex PCR. The sample lists roughly 180,000 clones; about 82% were seen once. The gene calls are TRBV5-8 and TRBJ2-3, with 9 nucleotides matching TRBD1. This TCR came from a woman aged 25 to 39 in good health and CMV-seronegative. Sequenced material: PBMCs. CDR3 in amino acids: CASSQKTGGTTDTQYF. Written as DNA, the CDR3 is TGTGCCAGCAGCCAGAAAACAGGGGGCACCACAGATACGCAGTATTTT.